This T cell receptor beta chain emerged from a study of vaccination effects on CD4 cells after COVID-19. The CDR3 sequence is 15 residues long. Concerning this clone: Its antigen is unidentified.

Sequencing followed a ViraFEST assay step that expanded antigen-specific CD4+ T cells with viral peptide pools. The culture ran for roughly ten days before CD4+ T cells were isolated. Here immunoSEQ multiplex PCR was the method, and the copy in TCRdb shows in-frame clones only, minus some. The table lists about 54,000 clones, around 75% of them singletons. Here the sequenced sample was CD4+ T cells from PBMCs cultured with HCoV-229E spike peptides, taken before COVID-19 vaccination. The TCR was taken from a human donor who received a COVID-19 vaccine. The chain employs TRBV21-1 and TRBJ2-1; TRBD2 was called by the table and not checked on the DNA. TRBV21-1 is listed as a pseudogene. As DNA, the CDR3 is TGTGCCAGCAGCAAAAGGCTAGGGAGAAGCAATGAGCAGTTCTTC. Its translation is CASSKRLGRSNEQFF.